One sample yielded the 23 T cell receptor beta chains listed below, sequenced in a study of beta chain features in type 1 diabetes. The entirety of the isolated RNA underwent reverse transcription, so expressed TCRB transcripts were sequenced. Only in-frame clones appear in the TCRdb table, and some are missing; sequencing was by immunoSEQ multiplex PCR. Among 90,000 to 110,000 clones listed, under 40% were seen once. The specimen sequenced was stem cell memory CD4+ T cells from blood. The receptors originated from a young woman in good health.

The rearrangement uses TRBV29-1 and TRBJ2-7; no firm D call. CDR1 is SQVTM and CDR2 is ANQGSEA in the germline V gene. The CDR3 spans 11 residues. V lost 6 bases and J lost 3, with 9 bases in between. The CDR3 region is CSVESRYEQYF. Written as DNA, the CDR3 is TGCAGCGTGGAAAGCCGCTACGAGCAGTACTTC.

This clone was detected only a few times. The chain recombines TRBV11-2 with TRBJ2-1; D is ambiguous. The V gene lost 1 base and the J gene lost 9 bases, with 10 bases spanning the gap. The germline V gene encodes CDR1 SGHAT and CDR2 FQNNGV. This CDR3 contains 13 residues. The CDR3 is CASSLGPGTEQFF. The DNA for the CDR3 is TGTGCCAGCAGCTTAGGACCGGGTACTGAGCAGTTCTTC.

A few counts support this clone. V gene TRBV5-1 combines with J gene TRBJ2-1; 9 nucleotides agree with TRBD2. This CDR3 has 15 residues. J lost 2 bases, V lost 4 bases, and 4 bases had no gene match. CDR1 and CDR2 from the germline V gene are SGHRS and YFSETQ. As DNA, the CDR3 is TGCGCCAGCAGCATGCGACTAGCGGCCTACAATGAGCAGTTCTTC. The encoded protein is CASSMRLAAYNEQFF. The full variable domain, with the rest looked up from reference TRBV5-1 and TRBJ2-1, is KAGVTQTPRYLIKTRGQQVTLSCSPISGHRSVSWYQQTPGQGLQFLFEYFSETQRNKGNFPGRFSGRQFSNSRSEMNVSTLELGDSALYLCASSMRLAAYNEQFFGPGTRLTVL.

The CDR3 here is CASEIGDTEAFF. Here the CDR3 DNA reads TGTGCCAGCGAAATCGGGGACACTGAAGCTTTCTTT. V is TRBV6-6 and J is TRBJ1-1; no reliable D call. The V and J ends lost 8 bases and 3 bases respectively, with 10 bases between them. The CDR3 sequence is 12 residues long. Germline assignment: CDR1 MNHNY and CDR2 SVGAGI (reference sequence).

This clone has only a few counts. The rearrangement uses TRBV7-9 and TRBJ2-5; weak D call: TRBD2 (6 bases). CDR3 size: 17 residues. CDR1 is SEHNR and CDR2 is FQNEAQ in the germline V gene (reference sequence). The germline V and J ends were trimmed by 7 bases and 0 bases, with 21 bases remaining between them. CDR3 in amino acids: CASKRPGPGLNQETQYF. CDR3 nucleotides: TGTGCCAGCAAACGACCAGGCCCGGGACTCAACCAAGAGACCCAGTACTTC. Full variable domain (remainder filled in from reference TRBV7-9 and TRBJ2-5): DTGVSQNPRHKITKRGQNVTFRCDPISEHNRLYWYRQTLGQGPEFLTYFQNEAQLEKSRLLSDRFSAERPKGSFSTLEIQRTEQGDSAMYLCASKRPGPGLNQETQYFGPGTRLLVL.

In its sample, this clone was seen a few times. The chain links TRBV7-2 to TRBJ2-3, with D perhaps matching TRBD2 (6 bases). CDR1 and CDR2 (germline): SGHTA, FQGNSA. V lost 6 bases, J lost 3 bases, and 16 bases lay in between. The length of the CDR3 is 15 residues. This chain's CDR3 is CASSKLTSATDTQYF. The CDR3 bases are TGTGCCAGCAGTAAACTGACTAGTGCGACAGATACGCAGTATTTT.

The chain is built from TRBV14 and TRBJ1-5; 9 nucleotides agree with TRBD1. Trimming took 4 bases from V and 5 from J; bases not matched to a gene: 0. Germline V lookup: CDR1 SGHDN, CDR2 FVKESK. CDR3 length: 13 amino acids. The CDR3 DNA is TGTGCCAGCAGCCGGGACAGGGATCAGCCCCAGCATTTT. Residues: CASSRDRDQPQHF.

This clone was picked up a small number of times. The chain joins TRBV7-2 to TRBJ2-3; 9 nucleotides align to TRBD2. J lost 2 bases, V lost 0 bases, and 6 bases had no gene match. Germline assignment: CDR1 SGHTA and CDR2 FQGNSA. The CDR3 length is 17 residues. CDR3 protein: CASSLAGSGRNTDTQYF. Here the CDR3 DNA reads TGTGCCAGCAGCTTAGCGGGTAGCGGGAGAAACACAGATACGCAGTATTTT.

The rearrangement links TRBV14 to TRBJ2-1; the match to TRBD2 covers 13 bases. Trimming took 5 bases from V and 9 from J; bases not matched to a gene: 7. CDR1 is SGHDN and CDR2 is FVKESK in the germline V gene. CDR3 length equals 15 residues. CDR3 nucleotide sequence: TGTGCCAGCAGCGCACTAGCGGGAGGGCTCGCTGAGCAGTTCTTC. This gives the protein CASSALAGGLAEQFF.

This chain links TRBV27 with TRBJ1-5; D might be TRBD1 (6 bases). With 6 bases removed from V and 6 bases from J, the gap between germline ends came to 27 bases. Germline CDR1 and CDR2: MNHEY and SMNVEV (reference sequence). The CDR3 totals 18 residues. Written as DNA, the CDR3 is TGTGCCAGCAGCCCCAGGTCTGGGCAGGGGCAGTGGAGTCAGCCCCAGCATTTT. Residues: CASSPRSGQGQWSQPQHF.

The chain has TRBV21-1 and TRBJ1-3; TRBD1 is the table's D call, not checked against the DNA. TRBV21-1 is marked as a pseudogene. The CDR3 loop spans 15 amino acids. The CDR3 nucleotides are TGTGCCAGCACCAACCAGGGGGCGAGGGGAAACACCATATATTTT. Protein product: CASTNQGARGNTIYF.

J is TRBJ1-2 and V is TRBV6-6, with 7 positions matching TRBD1. The V and J ends lost 6 bases and 4 bases, in that order; junction bases with no gene match: 8. The CDR3 consists of 14 residues. Germline V gene lookup returns CDR1 MNHNY and CDR2 SVGAGI (reference sequence). The CDR3 sequence: CASRPGTAGYGYTF. As DNA, the CDR3 is TGTGCCAGCAGGCCCGGGACAGCAGGCTATGGCTACACCTTC.

This clone was seen a few times. This chain links TRBV7-3 with TRBJ2-3, with D possibly TRBD1 on 6 matching bases. This CDR3 comprises 16 residues. Per germline, CDR1 SGHTA and CDR2 FQGTGA. Trimming stripped 7 bases from V and 4 bases from J, with 21 bases between. CDR3: CASTLTSRKGADTQYF. CDR3 bases: TGTGCCAGCACCCTTACTAGTAGGAAGGGGGCAGATACGCAGTATTTT.

The sample holds a few counts of this clone. The rearrangement joins TRBV7-9 to TRBJ2-2; 9 bases line up with TRBD2. Germline V lookup: CDR1 SEHNR, CDR2 FQNEAQ (reference sequence). V shed 10 bases, J shed 4 bases, and the junction held 13 bases outside the gene matches. The CDR3 spans 16 residues. The CDR3 loop reads CANPTGAGGFTGELFF. CDR3 nucleotides: TGTGCCAACCCAACGGGAGCGGGAGGTTTCACCGGGGAGCTGTTTTTT.

The table lists this clone with a few counts. The chain has TRBV11-2 and TRBJ2-2; D possibly corresponds to TRBD2 (5 bases). Germline values: CDR1 SGHAT, CDR2 FQNNGV. The CDR3 loop spans 19 amino acids. Trimming removed 1 base at V and 2 bases at J, with 20 bases between. The CDR3 nucleotides are TGTGCCAGCAGCTTAGTTCGACTACTCGAACCCGTAAACACCGGGGAGCTGTTTTTT. Protein sequence: CASSLVRLLEPVNTGELFF. Full variable domain (outside the CDR3, taken from reference TRBV11-2 and TRBJ2-2): EAGVAQSPRYKIIEKRQSVAFWCNPISGHATLYWYQQILGQGPKLLIQFQNNGVVDDSQLPKDRFSAERLKGVDSTLKIQPAKLEDSAVYLCASSLVRLLEPVNTGELFFGEGSRLTVL.

The chain has TRBV19 and TRBJ2-7; 10 bases are shared with TRBD1. The CDR3 extends over 17 amino acids. Germline trimming cut 6 bases from V and 1 base from J; bases unmatched to any gene: 12. Germline lookup yields CDR1 LNHDA and CDR2 SQIVND (reference sequence). The chain's CDR3 is CASRPAGQGLKSYEQYF. In DNA form, the CDR3 reads TGTGCCAGTAGACCCGCGGGACAGGGGCTTAAGTCCTACGAGCAGTACTTC. Complete variable domain (other parts from reference TRBV19 and TRBJ2-7): DGGITQSPKYLFRKEGQNVTLSCEQNLNHDAMYWYRQDPGQGLRLIYYSQIVNDFQKGDIAEGYSVSREKKESFPLTVTSAQKNPTAFYLCASRPAGQGLKSYEQYFGPGTRLTVT.

The chain recombines TRBV9 with TRBJ2-1, with 8 bases matching TRBD1. The CDR3 totals 15 residues. V lost 4 bases, J lost 2 bases, and 5 bases stayed unmatched. In germline, CDR1 is SGDLS, CDR2 YYNGEE. This CDR3 is CASSSEDRAYNEQFF. As DNA, the CDR3 is TGTGCCAGCAGCTCAGAGGACAGGGCCTACAATGAGCAGTTCTTC.

The rearrangement uses TRBV2 and TRBJ1-1; D unclear. The V gene's germline CDR1 is SNHLY and CDR2 FYNNEI. With 4 bases removed from V and 8 bases from J, the gap between germline ends came to 8 bases. CDR3 size: 11 residues. The CDR3 region has the DNA TGTGCCAGCAGTGGATACAGCGAAGCTTTCTTT. Protein product: CASSGYSEAFF.

This chain connects TRBV10-3 to TRBJ2-5; 7 nucleotides align to TRBD2. The V segment lost 3 bases and the J segment 4 bases; nucleotides outside the gene matches: 5. Germline V gene lookup returns CDR1 ENHRY and CDR2 SYGVKD. The CDR3 contains 14 residues. This chain's CDR3 is CAISDSGGGETQYF. The CDR3 DNA reads TGTGCCATCAGTGATAGTGGGGGGGGAGAGACCCAGTACTTC.

J is TRBJ1-3 and V is TRBV20-1, with a possible D match to TRBD1 (6 bases). V shed 6 bases and J shed 11 bases, with 14 bases lying between them. This CDR3 has 11 residues. Per germline, CDR1 DFQATT and CDR2 SNEGSKA (reference sequence). CDR3 region: CSAEGGDAIYF. In nucleotides, the CDR3 is TGCAGTGCCGAGGGGGGGGACGCCATATATTTT.

Only one count was recorded for this clone. The CDR3 region has the DNA TGTGCCAGCAGTTTAAGACTTAGTAGTGAGCAGTTCTTC. Protein product: CASSLRLSSEQFF. The chain couples TRBV28 to TRBJ2-1; D not certain. V was cut by 2 bases and J by 9 bases, with 11 bases left in between. CDR1 is MDHEN and CDR2 is SYDVKM in the germline V gene. The CDR3 is made up of 13 amino acids.

The rearrangement joins TRBV7-9 to TRBJ2-6; D unresolved. The CDR3 has 15 amino acids. Trimming pared 4 bases from V and 0 bases from J, leaving 7 bases between. Germline V gives CDR1 SEHNR, CDR2 FQNEAQ (reference sequence). Here the CDR3 reads CASSYSFSGANVLTF. The CDR3 bases are TGTGCCAGCAGCTATAGTTTCTCTGGGGCCAACGTCCTGACTTTC.

This clone has a handful of counts. V is TRBV6-6 and J is TRBJ2-5; D gene ambiguous. The V end was cut by 3 bases, the J end by 5 bases, with 4 bases between. The CDR3 is 11 amino acids. Germline assignment: CDR1 MNHNY and CDR2 SVGAGI (reference sequence). The chain's CDR3 is CASSYLETQYF. The CDR3 DNA reads as TGTGCCAGCAGTTATCTGGAGACCCAGTACTTC.